One T cell receptor beta chain is described in this entry. While infection was still active, Seattle patients were enrolled and then followed longitudinally. This record belongs to a study of blood T cell repertoires in COVID-19. Looking at the study overall: Whether acute or convalescent, the COVID-19 samples came from the United States, Italy and Spain.

As handled by the study authors: Amplification of reference gene primers provided the estimated nucleated cell counts. Clones were sequenced by immunoSEQ multiplex PCR, and TCRdb holds only the in-frame ones, with some missing. V and J calls and clone size are copied from that table; D and trimming were computed from the DNA. Among around 400,000 clones, around 87% were seen once, and the ten largest hold roughly a tenth. Germline assignment: CDR1 MNHEY and CDR2 SVGEGT. This CDR3 has 14 amino acids. Losses at the gene ends were 6 bases for V and 4 bases for J; bases not matched to a gene: 7. Material: peripheral blood. This receptor was identified in a woman between 25 and 40 years old with COVID-19, enrolled during active disease. This chain joins TRBV6-2 or TRBV6-3 and TRBJ1-1; 8 bases are shared with TRBD1. The CDR3 protein is CASSTDREVTEAFF. The CDR3 DNA sequence: TGTGCCAGCAGCACGGACAGGGAGGTCACTGAAGCTTTCTTT.